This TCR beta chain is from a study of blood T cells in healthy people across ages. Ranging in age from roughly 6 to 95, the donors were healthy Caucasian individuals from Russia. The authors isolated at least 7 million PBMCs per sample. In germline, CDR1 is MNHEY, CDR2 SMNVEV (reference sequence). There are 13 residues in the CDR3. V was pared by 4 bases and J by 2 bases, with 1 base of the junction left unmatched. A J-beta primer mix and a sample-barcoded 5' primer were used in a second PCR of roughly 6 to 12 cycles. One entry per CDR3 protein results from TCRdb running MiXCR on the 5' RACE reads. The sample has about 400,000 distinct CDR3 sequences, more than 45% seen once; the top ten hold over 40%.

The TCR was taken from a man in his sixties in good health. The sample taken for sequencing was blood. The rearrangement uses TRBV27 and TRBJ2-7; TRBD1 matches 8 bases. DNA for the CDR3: TGTGCCAGCAGTTGGGACAGGACCTACGAGCAGTACTTC. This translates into CASSWDRTYEQYF.